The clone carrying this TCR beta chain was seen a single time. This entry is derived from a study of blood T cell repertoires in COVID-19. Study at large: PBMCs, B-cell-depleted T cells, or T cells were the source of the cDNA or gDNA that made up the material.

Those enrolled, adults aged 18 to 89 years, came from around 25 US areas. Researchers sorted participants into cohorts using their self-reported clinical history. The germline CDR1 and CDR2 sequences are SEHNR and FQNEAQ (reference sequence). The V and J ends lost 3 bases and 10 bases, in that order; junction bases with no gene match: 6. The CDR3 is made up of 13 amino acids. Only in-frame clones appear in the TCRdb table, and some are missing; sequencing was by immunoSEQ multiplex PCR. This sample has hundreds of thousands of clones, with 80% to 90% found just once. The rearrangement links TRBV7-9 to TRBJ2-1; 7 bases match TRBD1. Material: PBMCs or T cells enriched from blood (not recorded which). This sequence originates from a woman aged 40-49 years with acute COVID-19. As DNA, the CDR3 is TGTGCCAGCAGCTTCCCTGGACAGGCCGAGCAGTTCTTC. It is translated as CASSFPGQAEQFF.